What follows are 26 T cell receptor beta chains derived from one specimen sequenced in a study of cytomegalovirus exposure and HLA in healthy donors (dated by TCRdb to 2015 to 2018). Library preparation employed the immunoSEQ multiplex PCR assay. For the multiplex PCR, a mixture combining 60 forward primers for TCR Vbeta segments and 13 reverse primers for TCR Jbeta segments was used. TCRdb carries this immuneACCESS record with in-frame sequences only. Its versions omit some clonotypes, under half of them owing to an unresolved V gene in the studies checked, with the rest unexplained. The table for this sample lists under 50,000 clones. The ten largest clones take up about 4% of the sample. The sequencing input was PBMCs. The receptors come from a male donor in good health and CMV-seronegative.

The chain employs TRBV5-1 and TRBJ1-4, with 11 bases fitting TRBD1. This CDR3 is 16 amino acids long. V was pared by 5 bases and J by 7 bases, with 10 bases of the junction left unmatched. Germline values: CDR1 SGHRS, CDR2 YFSETQ. For the CDR3, the DNA is TGCGCCAGCAGGCCCCTTACCGGGACAGGGGGTGAAAAACTGTTTTTT. It translates to CASRPLTGTGGEKLFF. Together with reference TRBV5-1 and TRBJ1-4, the CDR3 gives the full variable domain: KAGVTQTPRYLIKTRGQQVTLSCSPISGHRSVSWYQQTPGQGLQFLFEYFSETQRNKGNFPGRFSGRQFSNSRSEMNVSTLELGDSALYLCASRPLTGTGGEKLFFGSGTQLSVL.

V usage is TRBV25-1 and J usage is TRBJ1-4; 7 bases agree with TRBD1. This CDR3 is 14 amino acids long. Per the germline V gene, CDR1 is MGHDK and CDR2 is SYGVNS. V was pared by 9 bases and J by 0 bases, with 4 bases of the junction left unmatched. The CDR3 coding sequence is TGTGCCAGTGGGGGGACAGCAACTAATGAAAAACTGTTTTTT. Translating it yields CASGGTATNEKLFF.

The V gene is TRBV6-5, the J gene TRBJ1-1; the D gene is possibly TRBD1 (5 bases). Germline-derived CDR1 and CDR2 are MNHEY and SVGAGI. The CDR3 is 13 amino acids. V was cut by 6 bases and J by 1 base, with 9 bases left in between. CDR3 sequence: CASSWGGNTEAFF. Written as DNA, the CDR3 is TGTGCCAGCAGCTGGGGGGGGAACACTGAAGCTTTCTTT.

The chain joins TRBV5-1 to TRBJ1-5; D perhaps matches TRBD1 (6 bases). Trimming removed 5 bases from V and 1 base from J, with 13 bases in between. Germline V CDR1 and CDR2: SGHRS, YFSETQ. CDR3 size: 15 residues. The CDR3 bases are TGCGCCAGCAGTCCGGGGGGGGGCAGCAATCAGCCCCAGCATTTT. Protein sequence: CASSPGGGSNQPQHF.

This chain joins TRBV4-1 and TRBJ1-6; the D is unclear. There are 18 residues in the CDR3. V shed 1 base and J shed 4 bases, with 17 bases lying between them. Germline V gene sequence: CDR1 MGHRA, CDR2 YSYEKL. CDR3 sequence reads: CASSQAGRPHGYNSPLHF. In nucleotides, the CDR3 is TGCGCCAGCAGCCAAGCGGGAAGGCCTCATGGGTATAATTCACCCCTCCACTTT.

The chain recombines TRBV9 with TRBJ2-2; perhaps TRBD1 as D (6 bases). Trimming took off 3 bases at V and 4 bases at J, with 13 bases between the two ends. This CDR3 is 15 amino acids long. Germline V gene sequence: CDR1 SGDLS, CDR2 YYNGEE. The CDR3 sequence: CASSGGDTLTGELFF. The CDR3 coding sequence is TGTGCCAGCAGCGGAGGGGACACTCTCACCGGGGAGCTGTTTTTT.

CDR3 coding DNA: TGTGCCAGCAGCCCACGGGAAAAGGACAGGAGGGTGGGAGCTTTCTTT. Translation: CASSPREKDRRVGAFF. This rearrangement joins TRBV7-9 to TRBJ1-1, with TRBD1 identical over 7 bases. The germline V gene has CDR1 SEHNR and CDR2 FQNEAQ (reference sequence). V shed 5 bases, J shed 10 bases, and the junction held 19 bases outside the gene matches. The CDR3 extends over 16 amino acids.

The chain uses TRBV15 and TRBJ2-1; 7 nucleotides agree with TRBD2. V was clipped by 5 bases and J by 4 bases; unmatched bases: 8. CDR1 is LNHNV, CDR2 YYDKDF, per germline (reference sequence). The CDR3 has 15 amino acids. CDR3 in amino acids: CATSPAGGTYNEQFF. CDR3 coding DNA: TGTGCCACCAGCCCCGCCGGGGGGACTTACAATGAGCAGTTCTTC.

CDR3 bases: TGTGCCAGCAGCCCGGGTGGGTCCTCCTACCCGTATTCACCCCTCCACTTT. This gives the protein CASSPGGSSYPYSPLHF. The chain combines TRBV9 with TRBJ1-6; D is unclear. Germline V gene lookup returns CDR1 SGDLS and CDR2 YYNGEE. V was shortened by 4 bases and J by 8 bases, with 22 bases between the two germline ends. This CDR3 region has 17 residues.

The CDR3 loop reads CASSESVGDTEAFF. The CDR3 DNA reads as TGCGCCAGCAGTGAGTCGGTCGGGGACACTGAAGCTTTCTTT. This sequence joins TRBV10-1 and TRBJ1-1; no clear D. Germline V gene data show CDR1 as WNHNN and CDR2 as SYGVQD (reference sequence). This CDR3 contains 14 residues. V shed 0 bases and J shed 3 bases, with 8 bases lying between them.

The chain couples TRBV10-2 to TRBJ1-4, with 7 bases identical to TRBD1. V shed 7 bases, J shed 8 bases, and the junction held 10 bases outside the gene matches. In germline, CDR1 is WSHSY, CDR2 SAAADI. This CDR3 has 14 residues. The CDR3 is CASTERAGGEKLFF. In DNA form, the CDR3 reads TGCGCCAGCACCGAGAGGGCAGGGGGGGAAAAACTGTTTTTT.

The J gene is TRBJ2-7, the V gene TRBV29-1, with D maybe TRBD2 (6 bases). The V and J ends lost 5 bases and 2 bases respectively, with 7 bases between them. Germline V gives CDR1 SQVTM, CDR2 ANQGSEA. The CDR3 extends over 11 amino acids. CDR3 sequence: CSVKRAYEQYF. Written as DNA, the CDR3 is TGCAGCGTTAAGCGGGCCTACGAGCAGTACTTC.

The gene calls are TRBV12-5 and TRBJ2-7; 7 nucleotides agree with TRBD1. The germline V gene has CDR1 LGHNT and CDR2 FRNRAP. V lost 1 base and J lost 3; bases outside the gene matches: 6. This CDR3 spans 15 amino acids. CDR3 nucleotides: TGTGCTAGTGGTTTGGGACAGGGAATATTCTACGAGCAGTACTTC. The encoded protein is CASGLGQGIFYEQYF. The variable domain in full, with the rest retrieved from reference TRBV12-5 and TRBJ2-7, is DARVTQTPRHKVTEMGQEVTMRCQPILGHNTVFWYRQTMMQGLELLAYFRNRAPLDDSGMPKDRFSAEMPDATLATLKIQPSEPRDSAVYFCASGLGQGIFYEQYFGPGTRLTVT.

DNA for the CDR3: TGCGCCAGCAGCCAAGGGGTCCGCGCGGAAGAGACCCAGTACTTC. Translation: CASSQGVRAEETQYF. This chain connects TRBV4-1 to TRBJ2-5, with D hard to call. The CDR3 loop spans 15 amino acids. V gave up 1 base and J gave up 3 bases, with 12 bases separating them. Germline loops: CDR1 MGHRA, CDR2 YSYEKL.

The chain combines TRBV6-5 with TRBJ1-6; the match to TRBD1 covers 7 bases. Germline V gene data show CDR1 as MNHEY and CDR2 as SVGAGI. The CDR3 length is 14 residues. The ends lost 6 bases at V and 10 bases at J; junction bases unmatched: 9. As DNA, the CDR3 is TGTGCCAGCAGACAAGACAGGGTCTGGTCACCCCTCCACTTT. This translates into CASRQDRVWSPLHF.

The chain links TRBV25-1 to TRBJ1-2; D is perhaps TRBD1 (6 bases). The CDR3 is 13 residues long. The germline CDR1 and CDR2 sequences are MGHDK and SYGVNS. V lost 6 bases to trimming and J lost 0 bases, with 8 bases between them. CDR3 sequence reads: CASSRGANYGYTF. The CDR3 nucleotides are TGTGCCAGCAGCAGGGGAGCTAACTATGGCTACACCTTC.

This sequence joins TRBV7-2 and TRBJ1-1; D call uncertain. The V end lost 5 bases, the J end lost 0 bases, and 13 bases lay between the germline ends. The germline CDR1 and CDR2 sequences are SGHTA and FQGNSA. The CDR3 totals 15 residues. The CDR3 sequence: CASSPSSTLNTEAFF. The CDR3 nucleotides are TGTGCCAGCAGCCCCAGCTCGACACTGAACACTGAAGCTTTCTTT.

The chain couples TRBV30 to TRBJ2-3; tentatively, D is TRBD2 (5 bases). The germline V gene has CDR1 GTSNPN and CDR2 SVGIG (reference sequence). V lost 7 bases and J 7 bases, leaving 21 bases between the germline ends. The CDR3 contains 14 residues. CDR3 bases: TGTGCCTCCCGCACGCCGGGGTTCCCCTATACGCAGTATTTT. This codes for CASRTPGFPYTQYF.

This chain links TRBV6-5 with TRBJ1-1, with D unclear. V lost 10 bases, J lost 3 bases, and 15 bases lay in between. CDR3 length: 13 amino acids. From germline, CDR1 is MNHEY and CDR2 SVGAGI. The CDR3 here is CATWSGFDTEAFF. CDR3 in DNA: TGTGCCACCTGGAGTGGTTTTGACACTGAAGCTTTCTTT.

The V and J genes are TRBV27 and TRBJ2-7, with 7 positions matching TRBD2. With V trimmed by 3 bases and J by 3 bases, 5 bases remained unmatched. Germline V CDR1 and CDR2: MNHEY, SMNVEV (reference sequence). This CDR3 spans 14 amino acids. In nucleotides, the CDR3 is TGTGCCAGCAGTTTCGGGGCGGGGGTCTACGAGCAGTACTTC. It codes for CASSFGAGVYEQYF.

V and J are TRBV5-1 and TRBJ2-7; 10 bases agree with TRBD1. Per the germline V gene, CDR1 is SGHRS and CDR2 is YFSETQ. The CDR3 has 15 amino acids. The ends lost 2 bases at V and 2 bases at J; junction bases unmatched: 4. The CDR3 here is CASSFGTGAAYEQYF. CDR3 in DNA: TGCGCCAGCAGCTTCGGGACAGGGGCTGCCTACGAGCAGTACTTC.

This chain links TRBV10-2 with TRBJ1-5; 9 bases are shared with TRBD1. Germline CDR1 WSHSY, CDR2 SAAADI. With V trimmed by 6 bases and J by 5 bases, 2 bases remained unmatched. The CDR3 covers 13 residues. CDR3 nucleotide sequence: TGCGCCAGCAGGGGACAGGGCGATCAGCCCCAGCATTTT. It translates to CASRGQGDQPQHF.

The chain employs TRBV9 and TRBJ1-2; weak D call: TRBD1 (6 bases). Deletions cut 0 bases from V and 3 bases from J, with 9 bases between. Germline V CDR1 and CDR2: SGDLS, YYNGEE. The CDR3 runs 14 residues. CDR3 amino acids: CASSVGPGDYGYTF. The CDR3, as DNA: TGTGCCAGCAGCGTAGGCCCAGGGGACTATGGCTACACCTTC.

CDR3 protein: CASSQVGVNTEAFF. CDR3 bases: TGCGCCAGCAGCCAAGTAGGGGTGAACACTGAAGCTTTCTTT. This chain uses TRBV4-1 with TRBJ1-1; maybe TRBD1 (5 bases). With 1 base removed from V and 0 bases from J, the gap between germline ends came to 6 bases. CDR1 MGHRA and CDR2 YSYEKL come from the germline V gene. The CDR3 totals 14 residues.

V is TRBV7-9 and J is TRBJ2-1; 7 bases fit TRBD2. Germline values: CDR1 SEHNR, CDR2 FQNEAQ (reference sequence). V gave up 1 base and J gave up 3 bases; unmatched junction bases: 6. The CDR3 is made up of 16 amino acids. Here the CDR3 reads CASSLEGGGGYNEQFF. CDR3 coding DNA: TGTGCCAGCAGCTTAGAAGGCGGGGGAGGCTACAATGAGCAGTTCTTC. Using reference TRBV7-9 and TRBJ2-1 for the parts outside the CDR3, the full variable domain is DTGVSQNPRHKITKRGQNVTFRCDPISEHNRLYWYRQTLGQGPEFLTYFQNEAQLEKSRLLSDRFSAERPKGSFSTLEIQRTEQGDSAMYLCASSLEGGGGYNEQFFGPGTRLTVL.

The chain carries TRBV18 and TRBJ1-1; D unresolved. The CDR3 is 15 amino acids. V was cut by 1 base and J by 4 bases, with 13 bases left in between. Germline CDR1 KGHSH, CDR2 LQKENI. CDR3: CASSPQVTSGTEAFF. CDR3 nucleotides: TGTGCCAGCTCACCACAGGTTACCTCGGGCACTGAAGCTTTCTTT.